The 11 T cell receptor beta chains listed next were all sequenced from one sample in a study of identical twins (TCRdb year 2016). The library was produced with 5' RACE. These reads were obtained on an Illumina HiSeq 2000. The public reads were run again by TCRdb, first through fastp at Q25 and then through MiXCR, and only productive beta chains were kept. Rows are combined by CDR3 protein, so each entry shows the most common genes and DNA. This sample has about 1.7 million distinct CDR3 sequences in its table, and about 32% of those were observed once. The ten largest clones capture less than 0.35% of the sample. Specimen: cord blood. Source of these receptors: a newborn girl in good health.

This clonotype showed up just a few times. The rearrangement joins TRBV28 to TRBJ1-1, with a possible D match to TRBD1 (5 bases). The CDR3 has 15 residues. The V and J ends lost 3 bases and 4 bases respectively, with 15 bases between them. Germline V gene sequence: CDR1 MDHEN, CDR2 SYDVKM. CDR3: CASSFQLGGTTEAFF. CDR3 nucleotide sequence: TGTGCCAGCAGTTTCCAGCTGGGAGGGACCACTGAAGCTTTCTTT. Filled out from reference TRBV28 and TRBJ1-1, the complete variable domain reads DVKVTQSSRYLVKRTGEKVFLECVQDMDHENMFWYRQDPGLGLRLIYFSYDVKMKEKGDIPEGYSVSREKKERFSLILESASTNQTSMYLCASSFQLGGTTEAFFGQGTRLTVV.

This clonotype has a handful of counts. The chain carries TRBV2 and TRBJ1-1; the D gene is possibly TRBD1 (5 bases). CDR3 size: 13 residues. Germline V lookup: CDR1 SNHLY, CDR2 FYNNEI. V dropped 4 bases and J dropped 3 bases, with 9 bases sitting between them. CDR3 amino acids: CASSVGAHTEAFF. The CDR3 DNA follows: TGTGCCAGCAGTGTAGGGGCCCACACTGAAGCTTTCTTT.

This rearrangement joins TRBV20-1 to TRBJ2-4; tentatively, D is TRBD1 or TRBD2 (5 bases each). The J call may be faulty, since TRBJ2-7 better matches the DNA end. The CDR3 extends over 12 amino acids. Germline values: CDR1 DFQATT, CDR2 SNEGSKA (reference sequence). The CDR3 nucleotides are TGCAGTGCTCCCACTAGGGGCTACGAGCAGTACTTC. Amino acid sequence: CSAPTRGYEQYF.

This clonotype has a handful of counts. The chain combines TRBV20-1 with TRBJ1-6; unclear D gene. The V gene's germline CDR1 is DFQATT and CDR2 SNEGSKA (reference sequence). The length of the CDR3 is 16 residues. The V and J ends lost 2 bases and 0 bases respectively, with 11 bases between them. The CDR3 is CSARSAGGSYNSPLHF. DNA for the CDR3: TGCAGTGCTAGATCGGCGGGTGGCTCCTATAATTCACCCCTCCACTTT.

This clonotype was picked up a small number of times. The V and J genes are TRBV24-1 and TRBJ1-4; D perhaps matches TRBD1 (5 bases). Deletions cut 3 bases from V and 7 bases from J, with 17 bases between. CDR3 length: 16 residues. Germline V CDR1 and CDR2: KGHDR, SFDVKD. CDR3 sequence (DNA): TGTGCCACCAGTGATCACCGGAGGGGCGCGAGTGAAAAACTGTTTTTT. This sequence encodes CATSDHRRGASEKLFF.

The J gene is TRBJ2-7, the V gene TRBV12-3 or TRBV12-4, with 7 bases aligning to TRBD2. The CDR3 contains 15 residues. Trimming at V came to 3 bases and at J to 1 base, leaving 6 bases not matched to a gene. The CDR3 DNA follows: TGTGCCAGCAGTTTTGCGGGAGCACCATCCTACGAGCAGTACTTC. It yields the protein CASSFAGAPSYEQYF.

V gene TRBV29-1 combines with J gene TRBJ2-3, with D perhaps TRBD1 (6 bases). V lost 4 bases to trimming and J lost 2 bases, with 13 bases between them. In germline, CDR1 is SQVTM, CDR2 ANQGSEA. This CDR3 contains 14 residues. The CDR3 DNA sequence: TGCAGCGTTGGGGGACAAGGGAACACAGATACGCAGTATTTT. It is translated as CSVGGQGNTDTQYF.

The chain links TRBV10-2 to TRBJ1-1; tentatively, D is TRBD1 (5 bases). The CDR3 has 14 amino acids. Trimming pared 9 bases from V and 1 base from J, leaving 15 bases between. Germline V gene sequence: CDR1 WSHSY, CDR2 SAAADI. The CDR3 spells CASGRGDGNTEAFF. DNA of the CDR3: TGCGCCAGTGGACGGGGGGACGGGAACACTGAAGCTTTCTTT.

The chain recombines TRBV10-3 with TRBJ2-1; D perhaps matches TRBD2 (6 bases). The germline CDR1 and CDR2 sequences are ENHRY and SYGVKD. V was clipped by 10 bases and J by 3 bases, with 19 bases between them. CDR3 length: 15 amino acids. CDR3 sequence reads: CATSRKTGLYNEQFF. CDR3 in DNA: TGTGCCACCAGCAGAAAAACGGGACTCTACAATGAGCAGTTCTTC.

The CDR3 loop is CSKPGLAGVGEQFF. CDR3 nucleotides: TGCAGTAAACCGGGACTAGCGGGGGTAGGTGAGCAGTTCTTC. The genes are TRBV20-1 and TRBJ2-1; 14 positions match TRBD2. CDR1 and CDR2 from the germline V gene are DFQATT and SNEGSKA (reference sequence). Losses at the gene ends were 8 bases for V and 9 bases for J; bases not matched to a gene: 9. The CDR3 length is 14 residues.

The CDR3 sequence is CASSQGRGNNSPLHF. CDR3 in DNA: TGCGCCAGCAGCCAAGGACGGGGGAATAATTCACCCCTCCACTTT. The V and J genes are TRBV4-1 and TRBJ1-6; D possibly corresponds to TRBD1 (5 bases). Germline V gene lookup returns CDR1 MGHRA and CDR2 YSYEKL. The length of the CDR3 is 15 residues. The germline V and J ends were trimmed by 1 base and 5 bases, with 9 bases remaining between them.